These T cell receptor beta chains were read from a single sample in a study of T cells after posttransplantation cyclophosphamide. Measured with immunoSEQ multiplex PCR; TCRdb has only the in-frame clones, and not every one. This sample has approximately 27,000 clones, each found more than once. Sequencing was performed on PBMCs. The receptors shown here come from a man aged 45-60 years in good health, CMV-negative, and a related stem cell transplant donor. Both conserved end residues are part of each CDR3. The D gene is left open where the match is weak. Clone size is given as once, few, many, or a class for an expanded clone.

D | J | size | V | CDR3 | DNA
TRBD1 | TRBJ2-7 | many | TRBV30 | CAWSHRTGGGYEQYF | TGTGCCTGGAGTCACAGGACAGGGGGCGGGTACGAGCAGTACTTC
TRBD1 | TRBJ2-7 | many | TRBV5-1 | CASRLAGTAYYEQYF | TGCGCCAGCAGGTTAGCCGGGACAGCTTACTACGAGCAGTACTTC
TRBD2 | TRBJ2-1 | many | TRBV9 | CASSVGGAAGGIEQFF | TGTGCCAGCAGCGTAGGCGGCGCAGCGGGGGGGATTGAGCAGTTCTTC
TRBD2 | TRBJ2-3 | many | TRBV27 | CASSFTSGGTASTDTQYF | TGTGCCAGCAGTTTCACTAGCGGGGGGACCGCTAGCACAGATACGCAGTATTTT
TRBD1 | TRBJ1-6 | many | TRBV6-4 | CASSQGTGASPLHF | TGTGCCAGCAGCCAGGGGACAGGGGCTTCACCCCTCCACTTT
TRBD2 | TRBJ2-1 | many | TRBV29-1 | CSVVGGSSYNEQFF | TGCAGCGTTGTAGGCGGGAGCTCCTACAATGAGCAGTTCTTC
NA | TRBJ1-5 | medium-sized | TRBV28 | CASRSMLGSQQPQHF | TGTGCCAGCAGATCCATGTTGGGCAGCCAACAGCCCCAGCATTTT
NA | TRBJ1-1 | many | TRBV18 | CASSRGGSEAFF | TGTGCCAGCTCGCGTGGGGGGTCTGAAGCTTTCTTT
TRBD2 | TRBJ2-1 | many | TRBV19 | CASRSERGGHGNEQFF | TGTGCCAGTAGGAGCGAGCGGGGGGGCCATGGCAATGAGCAGTTCTTC
TRBD1 | TRBJ2-3 | many | TRBV6-5 | CASSYSRTGRDTQYF | TGTGCCAGCAGTTACTCTCGGACAGGGAGGGATACGCAGTATTTT
NA | TRBJ1-3 | many | TRBV28 | CASSSGPRSGNTIYF | TGTGCCAGCAGTTCAGGCCCCCGCTCTGGAAACACCATATATTTT
NA | TRBJ1-2 | many | TRBV19 | CASSIVTSGRSGYTF | TGTGCCAGTAGTATTGTAACCTCAGGGAGGTCTGGCTACACCTTC
TRBD2 | TRBJ2-5 | many | TRBV11-2 | CASSSGTSPWETQYF | TGTGCCAGCAGCTCGGGGACTAGCCCATGGGAGACCCAGTACTTC
NA | TRBJ2-3 | many | TRBV29-1 | CSVSGLAGTDTQYF | TGCAGCGTTTCTGGGCTAGCAGGCACAGATACGCAGTATTTT
TRBD1 | TRBJ1-1 | many | TRBV6-1 | CASSGWDRRVTEAFF | TGTGCCAGCAGTGGTTGGGACAGGAGGGTCACTGAAGCTTTCTTT
TRBD1 | TRBJ2-7 | many | TRBV15 | CATSRDPGTGGDEQYF | TGTGCCACCAGCAGAGATCCCGGGACAGGGGGCGACGAGCAGTACTTC
NA | TRBJ1-5 | many | TRBV14 | CASSRPGINQPQHF | TGTGCCAGCAGCCGACCGGGTATCAATCAGCCCCAGCATTTT
NA | TRBJ2-2 | many | TRBV5-5 | CASSFLTGYTGELFF | TGTGCCAGCAGCTTTCTCACGGGATACACCGGGGAGCTGTTTTTT
NA | TRBJ2-1 | many | TRBV5-1 | CASSLVTNQYNEQFF | TGCGCCAGCAGCTTGGTAACTAACCAGTACAATGAGCAGTTCTTC
NA | TRBJ2-3 | many | TRBV12-5 | CASGLGGLNTQYF | TGTGCTAGTGGTTTAGGAGGTTTAAATACGCAGTATTTT
NA | TRBJ1-2 | many | TRBV7-9 | CASSSLWGVQNYGYTF | TGTGCCAGCAGCTCACTTTGGGGAGTTCAGAACTATGGCTACACCTTC
NA | TRBJ1-3 | many | TRBV18 | CASSPLGLAVPGDTIYF | TGTGCCAGCTCACCACTTGGTCTGGCTGTTCCGGGTGACACCATATATTTT
NA | TRBJ2-3 | many | TRBV27 | CASSSMGLTDTQYF | TGTGCCAGCAGTTCCATGGGCCTCACAGATACGCAGTATTTT
TRBD1 | TRBJ1-1 | many | TRBV27 | CASRVLRDRDSEAFF | TGTGCCAGCAGAGTCCTCCGGGACAGGGACTCTGAAGCTTTCTTT
TRBD2 | TRBJ2-7 | many | TRBV10-3 | CAISPEGAGAFYEQYF | TGTGCCATCAGTCCAGAGGGAGCGGGAGCCTTCTACGAGCAGTACTTC
NA | TRBJ1-2 | many | TRBV5-1 | CASSLMGGEIGYTF | TGCGCCAGCAGCTTGATGGGCGGGGAAATCGGCTACACCTTC
TRBD2 | TRBJ2-1 | many | TRBV7-3 | CASSPSGNAYNEQFF | TGTGCCAGCAGCCCAAGCGGGAACGCCTACAATGAGCAGTTCTTC
NA | TRBJ2-5 | many | TRBV29-1 | CSGGGQLETQYF | TGCAGCGGGGGGGGGCAGTTGGAGACCCAGTACTTC
NA | TRBJ1-2 | many | TRBV28 | CASSPGQRGYGYTF | TGTGCCAGCAGCCCCGGACAGAGGGGCTATGGCTACACCTTC
NA | TRBJ2-3 | many | TRBV6-1 | CASSDLVVDTQYF | TGTGCCAGCAGTGATCTCGTTGTGGATACGCAGTATTTT
NA | TRBJ1-1 | many | TRBV10-1 | CASSPGRSGGTEAFF | TGCGCCAGCAGTCCTGGACGGAGCGGGGGGACTGAAGCTTTCTTT